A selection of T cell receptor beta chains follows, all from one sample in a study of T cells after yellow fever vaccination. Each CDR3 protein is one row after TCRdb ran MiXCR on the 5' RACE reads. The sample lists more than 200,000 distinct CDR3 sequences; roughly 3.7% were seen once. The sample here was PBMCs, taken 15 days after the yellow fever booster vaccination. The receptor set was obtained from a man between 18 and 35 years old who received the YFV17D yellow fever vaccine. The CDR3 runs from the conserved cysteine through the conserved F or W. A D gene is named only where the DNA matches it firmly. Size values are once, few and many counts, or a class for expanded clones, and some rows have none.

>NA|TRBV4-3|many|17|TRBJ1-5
CASSQKIVDILHQPQHF
TGCGCCAGCAGCCAAAAGATTGTGGACATCCTTCATCAGCCCCAGCATTTT
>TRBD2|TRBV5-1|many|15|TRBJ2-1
CASTSSSGGFNEQFF
TGCGCCAGCACATCATCTAGCGGGGGCTTTAATGAGCAGTTCTTC
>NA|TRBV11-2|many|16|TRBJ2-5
CASRSMSRLRGETQYF
TGTGCCAGCAGGTCAATGTCGCGCCTGCGAGGGGAGACCCAGTACTTC
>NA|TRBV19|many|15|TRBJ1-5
CASSPLTASNQPQHF
TGTGCCAGTAGTCCACTGACGGCTAGCAATCAGCCCCAGCATTTT
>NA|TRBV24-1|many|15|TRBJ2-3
CATSDVTAGTDTQYF
TGTGCCACCAGTGATGTGACAGCGGGCACAGATACGCAGTATTTT
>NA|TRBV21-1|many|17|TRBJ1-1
CAILIRQGAEVNTEAFF
TGTGCCATCCTGATTCGACAGGGGGCGGAGGTAAACACTGAAGCTTTCTTT
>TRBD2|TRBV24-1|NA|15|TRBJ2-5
CATSDPRTSAETQYF
TGTGCCACCAGTGATCCTCGGACTAGCGCGGAGACCCAGTACTTC
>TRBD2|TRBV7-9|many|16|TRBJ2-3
CASSIRVAGGLDTQYF
TGTGCCAGCAGCATCCGGGTAGCGGGGGGGCTAGATACGCAGTATTTT
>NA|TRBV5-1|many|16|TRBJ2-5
CASSLVGQTLAETQYF
TGCGCCAGCAGCTTGGTCGGACAAACCCTCGCAGAGACCCAGTACTTC
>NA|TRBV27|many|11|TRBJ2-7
CASSNNYEQYF
TGTGCCAGCAGTAACAACTACGAGCAGTACTTC
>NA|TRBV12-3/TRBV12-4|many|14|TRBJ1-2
CASSRGDSNYGYTF
TGTGCCAGCAGCCGAGGGGATTCTAACTATGGCTACACCTTC
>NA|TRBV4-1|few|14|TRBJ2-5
CASSQSPDQETQYF
TGCGCCAGCAGCCAGAGTCCGGACCAAGAGACCCAGTACTTC
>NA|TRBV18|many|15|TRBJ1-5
CASSPGGGGNQPQHF
TGTGCCAGCTCACCGGGAGGCGGTGGCAATCAGCCCCAGCATTTT
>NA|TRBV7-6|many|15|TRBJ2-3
CASSLGGLWGDTQYF
TGTGCCAGCAGCTTAGGGGGGCTCTGGGGAGATACGCAGTATTTT
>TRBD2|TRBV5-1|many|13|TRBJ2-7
CASMSRGDDEQYF
TGCGCCAGCATGAGCCGGGGGGACGACGAGCAGTACTTC
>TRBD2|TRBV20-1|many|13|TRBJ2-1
CSGLAGAYNEQFF
TGCAGTGGACTAGCGGGGGCCTACAATGAGCAGTTCTTC
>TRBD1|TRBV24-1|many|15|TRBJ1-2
CATSDPPGQGYGYTF
TGTGCCACCAGTGATCCCCCGGGACAGGGTTATGGCTACACCTTC
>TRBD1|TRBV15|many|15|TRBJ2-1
CATRKGTEKYNEQFF
TGTGCCACCAGAAAAGGGACAGAAAAGTACAATGAGCAGTTCTTC
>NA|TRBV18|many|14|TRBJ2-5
CASSHGPTAETQYF
TGTGCCAGCTCTCACGGCCCCACGGCTGAGACCCAGTACTTC
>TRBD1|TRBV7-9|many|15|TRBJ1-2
CASSGTGQDSYGYTF
TGTGCCAGCAGCGGAACGGGACAGGACAGCTATGGCTACACCTTC
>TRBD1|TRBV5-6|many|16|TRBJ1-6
CASSLLDRGGNSPLHF
TGTGCCAGCAGCTTATTGGACAGGGGAGGCAATTCACCCCTCCACTTT
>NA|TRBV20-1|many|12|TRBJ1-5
CSAKRGNQPQHF
TGCAGTGCGAAAAGGGGCAATCAGCCCCAGCATTTT
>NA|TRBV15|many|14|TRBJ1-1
CATSTTVTVTEAFF
TGTGCCACCAGCACGACAGTGACGGTCACTGAAGCTTTCTTT
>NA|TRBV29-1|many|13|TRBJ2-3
CSVEDSQGMTQYF
TGCAGCGTTGAAGATAGTCAGGGGATGACGCAGTATTTT
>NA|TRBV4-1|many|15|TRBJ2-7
CASSQESHSSYEQYF
TGCGCCAGCAGCCAAGAAAGCCACAGCAGCTACGAGCAGTACTTC
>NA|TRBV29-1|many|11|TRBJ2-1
CSSDRNNEQFF
TGCAGCTCGGACAGAAACAATGAGCAGTTCTTC
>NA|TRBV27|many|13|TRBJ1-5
CASSLGSGQPQHF
TGTGCCAGCAGTTTAGGATCGGGGCAGCCCCAGCATTTT
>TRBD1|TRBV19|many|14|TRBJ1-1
CASSPGQGRTEAFF
TGTGCCAGTAGCCCCGGACAGGGGAGAACTGAAGCTTTCTTT
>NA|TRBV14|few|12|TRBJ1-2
CASSQVAEYYTF
TGTGCCAGCAGCCAAGTAGCCGAATACTACACCTTC
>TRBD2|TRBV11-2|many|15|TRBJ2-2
CASSLTPGGAGELFF
TGTGCCAGCAGCTTAACGCCGGGGGGGGCCGGGGAGCTGTTTTTT
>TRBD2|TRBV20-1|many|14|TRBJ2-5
CSTRRTSLQETQYF
TGCAGTACCCGACGGACTAGCCTCCAAGAGACCCAGTACTTC
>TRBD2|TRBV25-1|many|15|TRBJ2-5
CASSELGGEQETQYF
TGTGCCAGCAGTGAATTGGGGGGGGAACAAGAGACCCAGTACTTC
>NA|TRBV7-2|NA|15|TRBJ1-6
CASSLRRTDNSPLHF
TGTGCCAGCAGCCTAAGGAGAACAGATAATTCACCCCTCCACTTT
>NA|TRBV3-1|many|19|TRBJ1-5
CASSQSRHSRGGRNQPQHF
TGTGCCAGCAGCCAATCCCGCCATTCGAGGGGAGGGCGCAATCAGCCCCAGCATTTT
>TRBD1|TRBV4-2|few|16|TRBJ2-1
CASSQETGLTVYEQFF
TGTGCCAGCAGCCAAGAGACAGGGCTAACTGTCTATGAGCAGTTCTTC
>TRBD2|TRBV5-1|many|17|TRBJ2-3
CASSFGTGGARTDTQYF
TGCGCCAGCAGCTTCGGTACGGGGGGGGCCCGCACAGATACGCAGTATTTT
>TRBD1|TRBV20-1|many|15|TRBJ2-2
CSASGQGSNTGELFF
TGCAGTGCTAGCGGACAGGGTTCGAACACCGGGGAGCTGTTTTTT
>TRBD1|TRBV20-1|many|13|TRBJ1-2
CSASPGQGYGYTF
TGCAGTGCCTCTCCGGGACAGGGTTATGGCTACACCTTC
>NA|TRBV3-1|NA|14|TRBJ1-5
CASSHHDSNQPQHF
TGTGCCAGCAGCCACCACGACTCAAATCAGCCCCAGCATTTT
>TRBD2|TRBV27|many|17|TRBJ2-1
CASSSPTSGGAWNEQFF
TGTGCCAGCAGTTCTCCGACTAGCGGGGGGGCATGGAATGAGCAGTTCTTC
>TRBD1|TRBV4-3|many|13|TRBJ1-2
CASSQDRGLGYTF
TGCGCCAGCAGCCAGGACAGGGGGCTCGGCTACACCTTC
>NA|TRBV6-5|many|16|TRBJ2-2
CASSYDPNQVAGELFF
TGTGCCAGCAGTTACGACCCTAATCAAGTGGCCGGGGAGCTGTTTTTT
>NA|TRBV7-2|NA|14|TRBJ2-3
CASSFQTSTDTQYF
TGTGCCAGCAGCTTCCAGACTAGCACAGATACGCAGTATTTT
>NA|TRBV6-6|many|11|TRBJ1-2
CASKARDGYTF
TGTGCCAGCAAGGCACGGGATGGCTACACCTTC
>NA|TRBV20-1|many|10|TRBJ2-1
CSVGRLEQFF
TGCAGTGTGGGTCGCCTGGAGCAGTTCTTC
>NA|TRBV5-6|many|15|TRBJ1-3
CASSFGWETGNTIYF
TGTGCCAGCAGCTTCGGTTGGGAGACTGGAAACACCATATATTTT
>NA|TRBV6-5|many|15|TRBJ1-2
CASSYRRVANYGYTF
TGTGCCAGCAGTTATCGTCGGGTAGCTAACTATGGCTACACCTTC
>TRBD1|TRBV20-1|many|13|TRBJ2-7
CSAPGQPYYEQYF
TGCAGTGCTCCGGGACAGCCTTACTACGAGCAGTACTTC
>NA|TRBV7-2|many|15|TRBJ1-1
CASSFAIDRNTEAFF
TGTGCCAGCAGCTTTGCTATCGACAGGAACACTGAAGCTTTCTTT
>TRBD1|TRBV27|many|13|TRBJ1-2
CASSTGGFYGYTF
TGTGCCAGCAGTACAGGGGGGTTTTATGGCTACACCTTC
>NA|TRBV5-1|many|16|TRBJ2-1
CASSLDGPRGGREQFF
TGCGCCAGCAGCTTGGACGGGCCCAGGGGGGGAAGGGAGCAGTTCTTC
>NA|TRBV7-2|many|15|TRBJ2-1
CASSFGGKNYNEQFF
TGTGCCAGCAGCTTCGGCGGGAAAAATTACAATGAGCAGTTCTTC
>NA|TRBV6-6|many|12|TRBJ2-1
CASTSRPNEQFF
TGTGCCAGCACCTCTCGGCCTAATGAGCAGTTCTTC
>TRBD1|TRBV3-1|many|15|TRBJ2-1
CASSQPGQSYNEQFF
TGTGCCAGCAGCCAACCGGGACAGTCCTACAATGAGCAGTTCTTC
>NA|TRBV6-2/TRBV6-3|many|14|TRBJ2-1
CASTIDRAYNEQFF
TGTGCCAGCACTATAGACCGAGCCTACAATGAGCAGTTCTTC
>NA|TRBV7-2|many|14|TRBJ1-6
CASSLGTINSPLHF
TGTGCCAGCAGCTTAGGAACAATTAATTCACCCCTCCACTTT
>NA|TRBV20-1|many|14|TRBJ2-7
CSARGRPGSYEQYF
TGCAGTGCTAGAGGGCGCCCGGGGTCCTACGAGCAGTACTTC
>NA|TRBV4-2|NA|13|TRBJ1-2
CASSQETQNGYTF
TGTGCCAGCAGCCAAGAAACCCAGAATGGCTACACCTTC
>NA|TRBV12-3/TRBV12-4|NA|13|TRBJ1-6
CASSYGEDSPLHF
TGTGCCAGCAGTTACGGGGAGGATTCACCCCTCCACTTT